Each of the 25 T cell receptor beta chains below was sequenced from the same sample in a study of blood T cells in healthy people across ages. Combining a sample-barcoded 5' primer with a J-beta primer mix, a second PCR ran for roughly 7 to 12 cycles. TCRdb passed the 5' RACE reads through MiXCR, listing each CDR3 protein once. Of about 830,000 distinct CDR3 sequences detected, under 80% appear once; the ten largest clones hold around a quarter. The sample consisted of blood. These receptors were obtained from a man in his thirties or forties in good health.

The chain combines TRBV12-3 or TRBV12-4 with TRBJ1-2; TRBD1 matches 7 bases. The CDR3 contains 14 residues. The J segment lost 5 bases and the V segment lost 5 bases, leaving 8 bases of the junction unmatched. The CDR3 loop reads CASSPRRQGYGYTF. The DNA of the CDR3 is TGTGCCAGCAGTCCCCGTCGACAGGGTTATGGCTACACCTTC.

This clonotype was seen only a few times. The gene calls are TRBV24-1 and TRBJ2-2, with D maybe TRBD1 (6 bases). This CDR3 has 14 amino acids. Between the trimmed V and J ends, which lost 5 bases and 7 bases, there was a span of 13 bases. Germline V lookup: CDR1 KGHDR, CDR2 SFDVKD. The CDR3, as DNA: TGTGCCACCAGTGTTACAGGGATGGGCGGGGAGCTGTTTTTT. Protein product: CATSVTGMGGELFF.

This clonotype was counted ten times or more. The V call is TRBV9, the J call TRBJ1-1; D is ambiguous. This CDR3 contains 15 residues. CDR1 and CDR2 from the germline V gene are SGDLS and YYNGEE. Trimming cost V 4 bases and J 0 bases, with 13 bases left between them. CDR3: CASSLPTALNTEAFF. DNA of the CDR3: TGTGCCAGCAGCCTACCGACCGCATTGAACACTGAAGCTTTCTTT.

V usage is TRBV12-3 or TRBV12-4 and J usage is TRBJ2-3; possibly TRBD2 for D (7 bases). CDR3 size: 14 residues. V shed 11 bases and J shed 2 bases, with 17 bases lying between them. The CDR3 is CAGNPGGPTDTQYF. The CDR3 region has the DNA TGTGCCGGCAATCCCGGGGGGCCCACAGATACGCAGTATTTT.

V is TRBV5-1 and J is TRBJ2-1; either TRBD1 or TRBD2 may supply D (5 bases each). Trimming took off 0 bases at V and 4 bases at J, with 23 bases between the two ends. The CDR3 extends over 19 amino acids. Germline loops: CDR1 SGHRS, CDR2 YFSETQ. The CDR3: CASSLAAVGTPGTYNEQFF. In DNA form, the CDR3 reads TGCGCCAGCAGCTTGGCTGCAGTGGGGACCCCGGGAACATACAATGAGCAGTTCTTC.

This clonotype was observed a handful of times. This sequence joins TRBV10-3 and TRBJ2-5; D is ambiguous. CDR3 length: 14 residues. CDR1 is ENHRY and CDR2 is SYGVKD in the germline V gene. V was cut by 3 bases and J by 1 base, with 9 bases left in between. The CDR3 DNA sequence: TGTGCCATCAGTGACAGCCCGGGCCAAGAGACCCAGTACTTC. This sequence encodes CAISDSPGQETQYF.

The gene calls are TRBV6-6 and TRBJ1-2; 8 nucleotides align to TRBD1. The V gene end was trimmed by 0 bases and the J gene end by 4 bases; junction bases not matched to a gene: 7. Germline V gives CDR1 MNHNY, CDR2 SVGAGI (reference sequence). CDR3 size: 16 residues. In DNA form, the CDR3 reads TGTGCCAGCAGTTACTCAGCGGGACAGGACCCCTATGGCTACACCTTC. Translated: CASSYSAGQDPYGYTF.

This clonotype was seen a handful of times. The genes are TRBV9 and TRBJ2-7; D remains ambiguous. This CDR3 contains 14 residues. Germline V gene data show CDR1 as SGDLS and CDR2 as YYNGEE. Deletions cut 2 bases from V and 6 bases from J, with 15 bases between. DNA for the CDR3: TGTGCCAGCAGCGTCTTCAGTGGGCCCCCCGAGCAGTACTTC. It encodes CASSVFSGPPEQYF.

V and J are TRBV28 and TRBJ2-3; 7 nucleotides align to TRBD2. Germline values: CDR1 MDHEN, CDR2 SYDVKM. This CDR3 region has 16 residues. The ends lost 4 bases at V and 2 bases at J; junction bases unmatched: 9. CDR3 region: CASSSPKAGTTDTQYF. In DNA, the CDR3 is TGTGCCAGCAGTTCCCCAAAAGCGGGGACCACAGATACGCAGTATTTT.

This clonotype was seen more than once but under ten times. This chain connects TRBV4-3 to TRBJ2-5, with D perhaps matching TRBD1 or TRBD2 (5 bases each). Germline V lookup: CDR1 LGHNA, CDR2 YSLEER. V was cut by 0 bases and J by 4 bases, with 15 bases left in between. The CDR3 totals 16 residues. The CDR3 bases are TGCGCCAGCAGCCAAGATATGGGACCCCGGGCAGAGACCCAGTACTTC. Protein sequence: CASSQDMGPRAETQYF.

J is TRBJ1-5 and V is TRBV29-1; D is ambiguous. V lost 8 bases and J lost 0, with 14 bases in between. Per the germline V gene, CDR1 is SQVTM and CDR2 is ANQGSEA. The CDR3 consists of 14 residues. The CDR3 DNA follows: TGCAGCATAAATCGCCACAATAGCAATCAGCCCCAGCATTTT. As protein: CSINRHNSNQPQHF. The full variable domain, its missing parts supplied by reference TRBV29-1 and TRBJ1-5, is SAVISQKPSRDICQRGTSLTIQCQVDSQVTMMFWYRQQPGQSLTLIATANQGSEATYESGFVIDKFPISRPNLTFSTLTVSNMSPEDSSIYLCSINRHNSNQPQHFGDGTRLSIL.

This chain connects TRBV27 to TRBJ2-5, with D hard to call. The CDR3 sequence is 14 residues long. CDR1 and CDR2 (germline): MNHEY, SMNVEV (reference sequence). V dropped 0 bases and J dropped 5 bases, with 10 bases sitting between them. CDR3 in amino acids: CASSLSGNGETQYF. CDR3 DNA sequence: TGTGCCAGCAGTTTATCAGGGAACGGGGAGACCCAGTACTTC.

The chain employs TRBV27 and TRBJ1-2, with D perhaps matching TRBD1 (5 bases). The CDR3 length is 13 residues. Trimming stripped 5 bases from V and 0 bases from J, with 7 bases between. Germline lookup yields CDR1 MNHEY and CDR2 SMNVEV (reference sequence). This chain's CDR3 is CASSRTSNYGYTF. CDR3 nucleotide sequence: TGTGCCAGCAGTCGGACATCTAACTATGGCTACACCTTC.

The rearrangement links TRBV20-1 to TRBJ1-5; D is unclear. Germline CDR1 and CDR2: DFQATT and SNEGSKA (reference sequence). The length of the CDR3 is 14 residues. The V end lost 2 bases, the J end lost 2 bases, and 10 bases lay between the germline ends. The DNA for the CDR3 is TGCAGTGCTAGACGCTTGTTGGGCAATCAGCCCCAGCATTTT. It yields the protein CSARRLLGNQPQHF.

V usage is TRBV15 and J usage is TRBJ2-3, with a weak D call TRBD2 (6 bases). Germline V lookup: CDR1 LNHNV, CDR2 YYDKDF (reference sequence). This CDR3 is 15 amino acids long. V lost 3 bases and J 2 bases, leaving 12 bases between the germline ends. CDR3 nucleotides: TGTGCCACCAGCAGCACCGGGACTTACACAGATACGCAGTATTTT. It encodes CATSSTGTYTDTQYF.

This clonotype was found many times. The chain is built from TRBV5-1 and TRBJ2-7; D unclear. V was shortened by 0 bases and J by 0 bases, with 19 bases between the two germline ends. This CDR3 region has 18 residues. Germline V gene lookup returns CDR1 SGHRS and CDR2 YFSETQ. DNA for the CDR3: TGCGCCAGCAGCTTGGGTTTGGGGTCGGAACATAGCTCCTACGAGCAGTACTTC. It translates to CASSLGLGSEHSSYEQYF.

The rearrangement joins TRBV7-8 to TRBJ1-4; D remains unclear. Germline V lookup: CDR1 SGHVS, CDR2 FQNEAQ. This CDR3 comprises 13 residues. V shed 2 bases and J shed 8 bases, with 9 bases lying between them. CDR3 region: CASSLRSGEKLFF. As DNA, the CDR3 is TGTGCCAGCAGCTTACGCAGCGGAGAAAAACTGTTTTTT.

The gene calls are TRBV28 and TRBJ2-7; TRBD1 matches at 7 bases. Germline CDR1 is MDHEN and CDR2 is SYDVKM. V shed 6 bases and J 4 bases; nucleotides not matched to a gene: 9. The CDR3 length is 14 residues. The chain's CDR3 is CASRATGVEYEQYF. The CDR3 nucleotides read TGTGCCAGCAGGGCCACAGGGGTAGAGTACGAGCAGTACTTC.

This sequence joins TRBV20-1 and TRBJ2-1; D is possibly TRBD1 (5 bases). The germline CDR1 and CDR2 sequences are DFQATT and SNEGSKA (reference sequence). The CDR3 covers 13 residues. The V end lost 1 base, the J end lost 4 bases, and 8 bases lay between the germline ends. The CDR3 nucleotides are TGCAGTGCTAGAGGGACACCGTACAATGAGCAGTTCTTC. Encoded protein: CSARGTPYNEQFF.

V and J are TRBV12-3 or TRBV12-4 and TRBJ2-1; D possibly corresponds to TRBD2 (5 bases). V was pared by 10 bases and J by 0 bases, with 13 bases between. The CDR3 has 14 residues. The CDR3 DNA is TGTGCCAATGCGAGGGCGGGCTCCTACAATGAGCAGTTCTTC. It codes for CANARAGSYNEQFF.

A few counts support this clonotype. The chain recombines TRBV7-2 with TRBJ2-5; 16 nucleotides agree with TRBD2. This CDR3 has 19 amino acids. Trimming took 5 bases from V and 5 from J; bases not matched to a gene: 14. Per the germline V gene, CDR1 is SGHTA and CDR2 is FQGNSA. CDR3 DNA: TGTGCCAGCAGCAACACATACCCGGGACTAGCGGGGGGGTCCGAGACCCAGTACTTC. The encoded protein is CASSNTYPGLAGGSETQYF. Full variable domain (remainder filled in from reference TRBV7-2 and TRBJ2-5): GAGVSQSPSNKVTEKGKDVELRCDPISGHTALYWYRQSLGQGLEFLIYFQGNSAPDKSGLPSDRFSAERTGGSVSTLTIQRTQQEDSAVYLCASSNTYPGLAGGSETQYFGPGTRLLVL.

This clonotype was seen only a few times. A much larger clone lies a single base off, so this may be a read error. The chain is built from TRBV14 and TRBJ2-5, with D perhaps TRBD2 (6 bases). The V end lost 0 bases, the J end lost 11 bases, and 16 bases lay between the germline ends. Germline CDR1 and CDR2: SGHDN and FVKESK. This CDR3 is built from 14 residues. In nucleotides, the CDR3 is TGTGCCAGCAGCCAAGAGGTAGCGGCCAATGAGCAGTACTTC. Protein sequence: CASSQEVAANEQYF.

J is TRBJ2-5 and V is TRBV10-3; the match to TRBD2 covers 15 bases. The CDR3 spans 17 residues. The V gene's germline CDR1 is ENHRY and CDR2 SYGVKD. The ends lost 3 bases at V and 11 bases at J; junction bases unmatched: 13. This CDR3 is CAISEPGLAGGDNEQYF. CDR3 coding DNA: TGTGCCATCAGTGAACCGGGACTAGCGGGGGGCGACAATGAGCAGTACTTC.

The V call is TRBV28, the J call TRBJ2-3; maybe TRBD2 (7 bases). Trimming removed 6 bases from V and 3 bases from J, with 16 bases in between. The CDR3 extends over 15 amino acids. Germline values: CDR1 MDHEN, CDR2 SYDVKM. DNA of the CDR3: TGTGCCAGCAGCCGGAGGGGGGGTACAACAGATACGCAGTATTTT. Its protein product is CASSRRGGTTDTQYF.

The CDR3 region is CASSNRSGTLGGTQYF. The CDR3 DNA reads as TGTGCCAGCAGCAATCGCTCCGGGACACTAGGGGGGACCCAGTACTTC. The chain has TRBV12-3 or TRBV12-4 and TRBJ2-7; possibly TRBD1 for D (6 bases). The end of the DNA fits TRBJ2-5 better, so the J call may be wrong. This CDR3 is 16 amino acids long.